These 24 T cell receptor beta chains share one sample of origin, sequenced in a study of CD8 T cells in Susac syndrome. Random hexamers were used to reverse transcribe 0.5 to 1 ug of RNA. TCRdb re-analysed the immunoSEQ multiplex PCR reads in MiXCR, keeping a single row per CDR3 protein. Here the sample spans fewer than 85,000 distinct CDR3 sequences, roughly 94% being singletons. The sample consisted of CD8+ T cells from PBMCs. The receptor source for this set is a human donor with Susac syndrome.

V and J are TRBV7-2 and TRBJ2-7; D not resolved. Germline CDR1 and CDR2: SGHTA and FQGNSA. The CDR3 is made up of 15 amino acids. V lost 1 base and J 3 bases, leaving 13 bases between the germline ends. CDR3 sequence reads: CASSLVVALSYEQYF. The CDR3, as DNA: TGTGCCAGCAGCTTAGTGGTGGCCCTCAGCTACGAGCAGTACTTC.

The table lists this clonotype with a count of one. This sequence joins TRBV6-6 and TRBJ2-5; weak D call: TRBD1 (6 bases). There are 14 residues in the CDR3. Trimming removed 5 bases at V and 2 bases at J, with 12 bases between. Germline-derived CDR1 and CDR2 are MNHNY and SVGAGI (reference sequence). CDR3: CASSPTDRQETQYF. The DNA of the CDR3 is TGTGCCAGCAGTCCAACCGACAGGCAAGAGACCCAGTACTTC.

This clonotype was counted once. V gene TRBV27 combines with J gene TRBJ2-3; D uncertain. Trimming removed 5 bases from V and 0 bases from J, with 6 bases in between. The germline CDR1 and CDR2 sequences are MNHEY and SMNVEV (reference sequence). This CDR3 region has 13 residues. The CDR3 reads CASSLQSTDTQYF. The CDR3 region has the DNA TGTGCCAGCAGTCTCCAAAGCACAGATACGCAGTATTTT.

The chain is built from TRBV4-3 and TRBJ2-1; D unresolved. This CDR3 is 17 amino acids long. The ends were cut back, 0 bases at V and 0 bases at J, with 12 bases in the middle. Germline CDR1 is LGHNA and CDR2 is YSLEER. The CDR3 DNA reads TGCGCCAGCAGCCAAGACCCCAAGGGAAACTCCTACAATGAGCAGTTCTTC. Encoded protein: CASSQDPKGNSYNEQFF.

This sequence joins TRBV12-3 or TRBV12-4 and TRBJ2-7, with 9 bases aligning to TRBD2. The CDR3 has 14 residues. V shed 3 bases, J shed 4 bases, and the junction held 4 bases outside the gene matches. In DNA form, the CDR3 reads TGTGCCAGCAGTTTGGGAGCGGGGGGTTACGAGCAGTACTTC. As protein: CASSLGAGGYEQYF.

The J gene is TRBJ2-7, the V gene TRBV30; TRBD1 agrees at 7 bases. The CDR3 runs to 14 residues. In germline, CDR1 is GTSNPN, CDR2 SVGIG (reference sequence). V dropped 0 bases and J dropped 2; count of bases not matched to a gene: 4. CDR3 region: CAWSVRGLPYEQYF. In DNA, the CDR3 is TGTGCCTGGAGTGTAAGGGGGCTCCCCTACGAGCAGTACTTC.

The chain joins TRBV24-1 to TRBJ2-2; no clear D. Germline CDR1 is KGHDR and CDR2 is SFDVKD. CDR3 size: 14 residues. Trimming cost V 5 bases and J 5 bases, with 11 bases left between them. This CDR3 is CATSVGRPTGELFF. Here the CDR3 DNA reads TGTGCCACCAGTGTAGGACGGCCGACCGGGGAGCTGTTTTTT.

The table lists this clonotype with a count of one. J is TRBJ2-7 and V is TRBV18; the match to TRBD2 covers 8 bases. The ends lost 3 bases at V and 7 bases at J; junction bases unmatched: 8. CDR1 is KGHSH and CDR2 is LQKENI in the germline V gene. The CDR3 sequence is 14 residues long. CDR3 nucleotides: TGTGCCAGCTCACCTGGCGGGGGGATAGCGGAGCAGTACTTC. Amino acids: CASSPGGGIAEQYF.

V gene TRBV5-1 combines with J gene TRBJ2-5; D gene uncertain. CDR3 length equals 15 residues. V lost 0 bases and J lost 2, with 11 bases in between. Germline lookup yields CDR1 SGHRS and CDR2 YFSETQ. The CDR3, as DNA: TGCGCCAGCAGCTTGGCTGGACGAGAACAAGAGACCCAGTACTTC. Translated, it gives CASSLAGREQETQYF.

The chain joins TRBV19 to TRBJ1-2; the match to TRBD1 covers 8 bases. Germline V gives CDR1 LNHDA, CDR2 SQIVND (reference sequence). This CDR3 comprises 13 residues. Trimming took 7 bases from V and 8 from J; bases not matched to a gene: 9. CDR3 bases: TGTGCCAGTACCATGCAGGGGGCGGACGGCTACACCTTC. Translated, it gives CASTMQGADGYTF.

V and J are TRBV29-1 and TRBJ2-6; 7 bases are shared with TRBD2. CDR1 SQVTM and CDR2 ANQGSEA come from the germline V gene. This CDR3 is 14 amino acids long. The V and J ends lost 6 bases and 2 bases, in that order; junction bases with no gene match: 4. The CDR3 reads CSVREEAGANVLTF. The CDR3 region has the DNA TGCAGCGTCCGGGAGGAGGCTGGGGCCAACGTCCTGACTTTC.

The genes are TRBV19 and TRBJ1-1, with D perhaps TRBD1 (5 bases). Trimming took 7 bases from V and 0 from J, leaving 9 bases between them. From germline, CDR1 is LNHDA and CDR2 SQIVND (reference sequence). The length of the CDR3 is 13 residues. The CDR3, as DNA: TGTGCCAGTATAGGACACCTGAACACTGAAGCTTTCTTT. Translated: CASIGHLNTEAFF.

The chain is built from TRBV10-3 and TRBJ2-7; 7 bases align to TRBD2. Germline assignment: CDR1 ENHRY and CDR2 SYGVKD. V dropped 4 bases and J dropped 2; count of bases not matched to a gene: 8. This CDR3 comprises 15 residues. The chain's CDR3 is CAISVPRGDTYEQYF. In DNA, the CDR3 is TGTGCCATCAGTGTCCCCCGGGGGGATACCTACGAGCAGTACTTC.

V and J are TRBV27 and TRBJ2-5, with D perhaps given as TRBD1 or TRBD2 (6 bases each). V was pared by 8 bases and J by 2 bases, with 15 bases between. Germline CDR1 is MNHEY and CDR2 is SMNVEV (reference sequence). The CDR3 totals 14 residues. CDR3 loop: CASAGGGVQETQYF. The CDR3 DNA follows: TGTGCCAGCGCAGGAGGGGGAGTTCAAGAGACCCAGTACTTC.

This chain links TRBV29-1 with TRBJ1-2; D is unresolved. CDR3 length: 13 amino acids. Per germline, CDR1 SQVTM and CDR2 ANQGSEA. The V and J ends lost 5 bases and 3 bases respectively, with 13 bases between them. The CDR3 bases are TGCAGCGTTAACTCCCTAGCGGACTATGGCTACACCTTC. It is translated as CSVNSLADYGYTF.

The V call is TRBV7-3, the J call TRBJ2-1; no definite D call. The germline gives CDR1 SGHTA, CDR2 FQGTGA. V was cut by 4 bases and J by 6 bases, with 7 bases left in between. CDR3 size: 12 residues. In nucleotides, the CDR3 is TGTGCCAGCAGCTCACTCAGCAATGAGCAGTTCTTC. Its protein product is CASSSLSNEQFF.

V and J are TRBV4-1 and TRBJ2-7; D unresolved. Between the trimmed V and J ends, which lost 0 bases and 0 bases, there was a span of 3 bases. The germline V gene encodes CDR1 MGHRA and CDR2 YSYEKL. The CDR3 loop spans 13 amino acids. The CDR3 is CASSQESSYEQYF. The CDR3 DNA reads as TGCGCCAGCAGCCAAGAAAGCTCCTACGAGCAGTACTTC.

DNA of the CDR3: TGTGCCAGCAGCTTGGAGACAGGGAGCTACGAGCAGTACTTC. Its translation: CASSLETGSYEQYF. The V call is TRBV5-5, the J call TRBJ2-7, with TRBD1 matching over 7 bases. Germline loops: CDR1 SGHKS, CDR2 YYEKEE (reference sequence). The V gene end was trimmed by 0 bases and the J gene end by 3 bases; junction bases not matched to a gene: 3. CDR3 size: 14 residues.

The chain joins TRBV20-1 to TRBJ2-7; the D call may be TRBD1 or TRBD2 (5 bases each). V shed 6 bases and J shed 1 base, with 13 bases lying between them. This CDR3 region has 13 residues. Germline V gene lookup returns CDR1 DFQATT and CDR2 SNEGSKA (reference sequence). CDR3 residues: CSAQGRGSYEQYF. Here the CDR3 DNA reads TGCAGTGCCCAGGGACGGGGATCCTACGAGCAGTACTTC.

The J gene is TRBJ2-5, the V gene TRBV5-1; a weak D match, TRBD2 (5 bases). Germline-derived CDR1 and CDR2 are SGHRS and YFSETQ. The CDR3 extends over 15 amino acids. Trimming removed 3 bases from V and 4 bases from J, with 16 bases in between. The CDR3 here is CASSSAGEYRETQYF. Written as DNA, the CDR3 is TGCGCCAGCAGCTCCGCGGGTGAATACCGAGAGACCCAGTACTTC.

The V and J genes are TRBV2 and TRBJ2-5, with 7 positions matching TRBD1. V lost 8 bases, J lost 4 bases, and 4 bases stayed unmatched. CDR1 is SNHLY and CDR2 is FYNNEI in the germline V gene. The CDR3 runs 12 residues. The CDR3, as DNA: TGTGCCAGCCAGACAGGGCGAGAGACCCAGTACTTC. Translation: CASQTGRETQYF. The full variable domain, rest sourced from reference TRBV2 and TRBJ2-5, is EPEVTQTPSHQVTQMGQEVILRCVPISNHLYFYWYRQILGQKVEFLVSFYNNEISEKSEIFDDQFSVERPDGSNFTLKIRSTKLEDSAMYFCASQTGRETQYFGPGTRLLVL.

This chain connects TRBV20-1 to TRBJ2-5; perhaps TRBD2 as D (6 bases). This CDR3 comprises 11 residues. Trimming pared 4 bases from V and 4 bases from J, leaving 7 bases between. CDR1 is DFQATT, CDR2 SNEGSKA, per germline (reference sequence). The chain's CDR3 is CSAKEGETQYF. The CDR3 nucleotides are TGCAGTGCTAAGGAGGGAGAGACCCAGTACTTC.

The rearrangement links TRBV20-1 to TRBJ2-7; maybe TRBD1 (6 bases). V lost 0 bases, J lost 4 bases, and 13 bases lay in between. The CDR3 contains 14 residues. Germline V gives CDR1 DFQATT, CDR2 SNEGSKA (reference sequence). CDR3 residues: CSARDTGSYYEQYF. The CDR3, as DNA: TGCAGTGCTAGAGATACAGGGTCCTATTACGAGCAGTACTTC.

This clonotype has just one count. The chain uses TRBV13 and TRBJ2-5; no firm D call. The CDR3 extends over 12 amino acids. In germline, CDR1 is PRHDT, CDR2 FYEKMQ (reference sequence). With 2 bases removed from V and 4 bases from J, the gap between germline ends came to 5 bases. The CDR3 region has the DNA TGTGCCAGCAGCTTAAGGTTAGAGACCCAGTACTTC. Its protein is CASSLRLETQYF. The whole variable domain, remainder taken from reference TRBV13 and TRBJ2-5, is AAGVIQSPRHLIKEKRETATLKCYPIPRHDTVYWYQQGPGQDPQFLISFYEKMQSDKGSIPDRFSAQQFSDYHSELNMSSLELGDSALYFCASSLRLETQYFGPGTRLLVL.